This T cell receptor (beta chain) was captured by sequencing in a study of CD8 T cells in Susac syndrome. With V trimmed by 1 base and J by 4 bases, 12 bases remained unmatched. CDR3 length: 16 residues. Germline V gene lookup returns CDR1 DFQATT and CDR2 SNEGSKA (reference sequence). Random hexamers served to reverse transcribe about 0.5 to 1 ug RNA. With immunoSEQ multiplex PCR, TCR beta CDR3 was amplified across 54 Vbeta and 13 Jbeta. MiXCR, run by TCRdb on the immunoSEQ multiplex PCR reads, gives a single entry per CDR3 protein. The repertoire holds 300,000 or so distinct CDR3 sequences, with roughly 94% as singletons. High-throughput TCR beta sequencing covered peripheral CD8+ and CD4+ T cells. The authors negatively isolated CD8+ and CD4+ T cells and FACS-enriched TEMRA cells.

The sample comprised CD4+ T cells from PBMCs. V gene TRBV20-1 combines with J gene TRBJ2-7, with 8 nucleotides matching TRBD2. This clonotype originated in a human donor with multiple sclerosis. CDR3 in DNA: TGCAGTGCTAGAGGCGGCCACGCGGGAGGCCGTTACGAGCAGTACTTC. Translated, it gives CSARGGHAGGRYEQYF.